This TCR beta chain appears in the sequencing data of a study of cytomegalovirus exposure and HLA in healthy donors. PCR was performed using 60 Vbeta and 13 Jbeta primers. Sequencing used immunoSEQ multiplex PCR; TCRdb keeps in-frame clones, though not all of them. The profile shows over 120,000 clones, about 84% of them singletons. The material sequenced was PBMCs. The sequence derives from a man aged 45-60 years in good health and CMV-seronegative.

The CDR3 bases are TGCGCCAGCAGCCCCCGGGGGGACACTGAAGCTTTCTTT. This codes for CASSPRGDTEAFF. V usage is TRBV5-1 and J usage is TRBJ1-1; D possibly corresponds to TRBD1 (5 bases). Trimming took off 4 bases at V and 3 bases at J, with 10 bases between the two ends. CDR3 length equals 13 residues. Per germline, CDR1 SGHRS and CDR2 YFSETQ.